This TCR beta chain was captured in a study of esophageal squamous cell carcinoma under preoperative chemotherapy. Study in general: Both tumor-infiltrating lymphocytes and peripheral blood T cells had their TCR repertoires profiled. General study results and limits: After chemotherapy, TCR diversity rose significantly in peripheral T cells but not in tumor-infiltrating lymphocytes. Post-treatment tumor-infiltrating lymphocytes appeared partly derived from peripheral T cells migrating into the tumor.

Regarding time point: after preoperative PTX-NDP chemotherapy. Paclitaxel-nedaplatin chemotherapy was given to patients ahead of their surgery. The CDR3 sequence is 15 residues long. Per germline, CDR1 SEHNR and CDR2 FQNEAQ (reference sequence). TCRdb re-called the PCR reads through MiXCR, storing one row per CDR3 protein. The table includes 30,000 or so distinct CDR3 sequences, 52% detected once. With respect to this clonotype: What it binds is not known.

Specimen collection occurred from a patient given preoperative chemotherapy. The V gene is TRBV7-9, the J gene TRBJ2-1, with 12 positions matching TRBD2. The J call could be wrong; TRBJ2-5 is a better fit for the DNA end. The origin of this receptor is a human donor with esophageal squamous cell carcinoma. The donor label of this sample is uncertain. The CDR3 DNA sequence: TGTGCCAGCAGCTCCCTAGCGGGAGGGGGAGAGACCCAGTACTTC. This gives the protein CASSSLAGGGETQYF.